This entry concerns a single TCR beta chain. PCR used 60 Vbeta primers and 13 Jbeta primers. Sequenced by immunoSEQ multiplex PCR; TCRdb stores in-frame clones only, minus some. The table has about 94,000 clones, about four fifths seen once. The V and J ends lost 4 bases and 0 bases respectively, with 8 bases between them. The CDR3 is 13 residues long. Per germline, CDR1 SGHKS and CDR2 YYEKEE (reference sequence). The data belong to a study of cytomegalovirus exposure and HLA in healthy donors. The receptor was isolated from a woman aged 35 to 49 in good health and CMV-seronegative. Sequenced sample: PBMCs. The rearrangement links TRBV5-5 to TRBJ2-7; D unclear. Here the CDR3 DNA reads TGTGCCAGCAGCCCCCTTGTCTCCTACGAGCAGTACTTC. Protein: CASSPLVSYEQYF.